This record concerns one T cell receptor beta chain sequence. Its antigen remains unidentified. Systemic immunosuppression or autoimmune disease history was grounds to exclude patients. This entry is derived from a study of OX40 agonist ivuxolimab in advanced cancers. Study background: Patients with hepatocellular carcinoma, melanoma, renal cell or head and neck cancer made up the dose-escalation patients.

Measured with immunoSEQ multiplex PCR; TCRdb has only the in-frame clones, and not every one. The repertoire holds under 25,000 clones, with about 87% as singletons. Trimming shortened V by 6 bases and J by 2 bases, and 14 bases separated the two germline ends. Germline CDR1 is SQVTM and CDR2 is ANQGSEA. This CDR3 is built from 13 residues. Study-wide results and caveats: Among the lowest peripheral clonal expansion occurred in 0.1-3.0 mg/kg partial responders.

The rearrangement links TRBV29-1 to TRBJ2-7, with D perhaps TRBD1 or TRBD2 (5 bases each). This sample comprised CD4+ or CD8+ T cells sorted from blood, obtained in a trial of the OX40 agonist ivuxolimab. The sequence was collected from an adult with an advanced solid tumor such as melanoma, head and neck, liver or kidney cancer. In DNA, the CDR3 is TGCAGCGTCGTACCGGGGCAGACCTACGAGCAGTACTTC. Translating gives CSVVPGQTYEQYF.